The clone carrying this T cell receptor (beta chain) came up many times. The entry originates in a study of T-cell reconstitution after alpha-beta-depleted transplantation in children. The TCRbeta library incorporated unique molecular identifiers. One entry per CDR3 protein, called by TCRdb with MiXCR from the PCR reads. There are approximately 490,000 distinct CDR3 sequences in the sample; around 13% occur only once, and less than 6.5% lies in the top ten. The CDR3 consists of 13 residues. Trimming took 6 bases from V and 2 from J, leaving 10 bases between them. Germline V gives CDR1 MGHDK, CDR2 SYGVNS.

The specimen was PBMCs from the stem cell graft donor, collected from the stem cell graft. This sequence was found in a human donor who donated a stem cell graft to a child with combined immunodeficiency. V and J are TRBV25-1 and TRBJ2-5; tentatively, D is TRBD2 (5 bases). The CDR3 nucleotides are TGTGCCAGCAGCTCTCGGAGGCAAGAGACCCAGTACTTC. Protein product: CASSSRRQETQYF.